This T cell receptor beta chain was documented in a study of cytomegalovirus exposure and HLA in healthy donors. V lost 2 bases to trimming and J lost 6 bases, with 14 bases between them. CDR1 is SGHKS and CDR2 is YYEKEE in the germline V gene (reference sequence). The CDR3 has 14 amino acids. In the PCR, 60 Vbeta and 13 Jbeta primers were used. Assay used: immunoSEQ multiplex PCR; TCRdb lists only in-frame clones, some missing. The sample holds some 200,000 clones, around two thirds seen once. The sequenced sample was PBMCs. This chain joins TRBV5-5 and TRBJ2-5; tentative D call: TRBD2 (6 bases). The receptor was isolated from a man aged 35 to 55 in good health and CMV-seronegative. The CDR3 bases are TGTGCCAGCAGCTTCAGGGAGGAATTAAAGACCCAGTACTTC. Translating it yields CASSFREELKTQYF.